These 6 T cell receptor beta chains were all obtained from the same sample, sequenced in a study of blood T cell repertoires in COVID-19. Only in-frame clones appear in the TCRdb table, and some are missing; sequencing was by immunoSEQ multiplex PCR. This sample carries over 95,000 clones, 80% to 85% of them seen once, and the ten largest clones take just under 2%. Sample: peripheral blood. The source is a man between 65 and 85 years old with active or convalescent COVID-19.

The rearrangement uses TRBV6-2 or TRBV6-3 and TRBJ1-1, with TRBD1 identical over 8 bases. The CDR3 runs 16 residues. CDR1 and CDR2 (germline): MNHEY, SVGEGT. V trimming: 5 bases; J trimming: 0 bases; junction bases outside the gene matches: 8. The DNA for the CDR3 is TGTGCCAGCAGTAACCGACAGGGGCGATTGAACACTGAAGCTTTCTTT. This translates into CASSNRQGRLNTEAFF.

The chain joins TRBV3-1 (or the pseudogene TRBV3-2) to TRBJ1-1; TRBD1 matches 9 bases. The CDR3 totals 14 residues. Losses at the gene ends were 3 bases for V and 5 bases for J; bases not matched to a gene: 4. Germline V gives CDR1 LGHDT, CDR2 YNNKEL (reference sequence). Written as DNA, the CDR3 is TGTGCCAGCAGCCAGGGACAGGGAGGTACTGAAGCTTTCTTT. Residues: CASSQGQGGTEAFF.

This chain links TRBV30 with TRBJ1-1; a weak D match, TRBD1 (5 bases). CDR3 size: 13 residues. The ends were cut back, 5 bases at V and 0 bases at J, with 10 bases in the middle. The germline CDR1 and CDR2 sequences are GTSNPN and SVGIG (reference sequence). CDR3: CAWLGAVNTEAFF. Written as DNA, the CDR3 is TGTGCCTGGTTAGGGGCAGTGAACACTGAAGCTTTCTTT.

The chain employs TRBV7-2 and TRBJ2-5; no clear D. This CDR3 spans 11 amino acids. Germline V gives CDR1 SGHTA, CDR2 FQGNSA. V dropped 4 bases and J dropped 2 bases, with 2 bases sitting between them. CDR3 loop: CASSSQETQYF. CDR3 DNA sequence: TGTGCCAGCAGCTCACAAGAGACCCAGTACTTC.

The CDR3: CASSTGLAVNNEQFF. The DNA of the CDR3 is TGTGCCAGCTCAACGGGACTAGCGGTCAACAATGAGCAGTTCTTC. J is TRBJ2-1 and V is TRBV18, with 11 positions matching TRBD2. This CDR3 spans 15 amino acids. From germline, CDR1 is KGHSH and CDR2 LQKENI. Unmatched junction bases numbered 5, after V lost 5 bases and J lost 5 bases.

The V gene is TRBV21-1, the J gene TRBJ1-3; TRBD1, the table's D call, was not compared with the DNA. TRBV21-1 is an annotated pseudogene. This CDR3 region has 15 residues. The CDR3 region is CASSKEDRAGNTIYF. As DNA, the CDR3 is TGTGCCAGCAGCAAAGAGGACAGGGCTGGAAACACCATATATTTT.